Included here is one T cell receptor (beta chain) sequence, with context. What it recognizes is unknown. The CDR3 length is 14 residues. Germline lookup yields CDR1 DFQATT and CDR2 SNEGSKA (reference sequence). These data belong to a study of blood T cells in healthy people across ages. General study findings and limits: Naive and antigen-experienced cells were not separated, limiting conclusive comparison.

Through a sample-barcoded 5' primer and a J-beta primer mix, a second PCR was run for roughly 6 to 11 cycles. In TCRdb, the 5' RACE reads were re-called with MiXCR into one record per CDR3 protein. This table holds approximately 670,000 distinct CDR3 sequences, around two fifths found once. V gene TRBV20-1 combines with J gene TRBJ2-1, with D possibly TRBD2 on 7 matching bases. The sequencing sample was made of blood. This sequence originates from a man older than 75 in good health. CDR3 in DNA: TGCAGAGCTCAAAGGGGGGGAGATTGGGGTGAGCAGTTCTTC. Protein sequence: CRAQRGGDWGEQFF.